Listed here are 9 T cell receptor beta chains from one sample, sequenced in a study of T cell responses to AZD1222 COVID-19 vaccine. Clones were sequenced by immunoSEQ multiplex PCR, and TCRdb holds only the in-frame ones, with some missing. This sample carries 140,000 to 150,000 clones, approximately 85% of them seen once, and the ten largest clones take around 7.8%. The sequencing used peripheral blood, collected on day 0 of AZD1222 vaccination. These receptor sequences come from an adult in good health.

The chain joins TRBV9 to TRBJ2-5; possibly TRBD1 for D (6 bases). CDR1 and CDR2 (germline): SGDLS, YYNGEE. This CDR3 has 14 residues. V was clipped by 4 bases and J by 2 bases, with 12 bases between them. The CDR3 spells CASSLGQGQETQYF. The CDR3 DNA reads as TGTGCCAGCAGCTTGGGGCAGGGGCAAGAGACCCAGTACTTC.

V and J are TRBV5-8 and TRBJ2-1, with D maybe TRBD1 (6 bases). Germline V gives CDR1 SGHTS, CDR2 YDEGEE. The CDR3 sequence is 15 residues long. The V end lost 0 bases, the J end lost 5 bases, and 12 bases lay between the germline ends. In nucleotides, the CDR3 is TGTGCCAGCAGCTTGGATCAGGGGAGACACAATGAGCAGTTCTTC. Its protein product is CASSLDQGRHNEQFF.

This rearrangement joins TRBV3-1 (or the pseudogene TRBV3-2) to TRBJ1-6, with D unresolved. Germline V CDR1 and CDR2: LGHDT, YNNKEL (reference sequence). V lost 1 base to trimming and J lost 13 bases, with 8 bases between them. This CDR3 spans 12 amino acids. For the CDR3, the DNA is TGTGCCAGCAGCCAAGGAACCTTGCCCCTCCACTTT. Translating it yields CASSQGTLPLHF.

V usage is TRBV3-1 (or the pseudogene TRBV3-2) and J usage is TRBJ2-7; D is unresolved. This CDR3 spans 13 amino acids. V shed 4 bases and J shed 7 bases, with 14 bases lying between them. CDR1 is LGHDT, CDR2 YNNKEL, per germline (reference sequence). The CDR3 DNA reads as TGTGCCAGCAGCCCGGGCGAGGTGAGAGAGCAGTACTTC. This encodes CASSPGEVREQYF.

The chain is built from TRBV3-1 (or the pseudogene TRBV3-2) and TRBJ2-5; 7 nucleotides match TRBD2. The V and J ends lost 5 bases and 9 bases, in that order; junction bases with no gene match: 15. The CDR3 spans 15 residues. The germline gives CDR1 LGHDT, CDR2 YNNKEL (reference sequence). The CDR3 protein is CASSATGTTSGAQYF. The CDR3 coding sequence is TGTGCCAGCAGCGCAACCGGGACTACCAGCGGGGCCCAGTACTTC.

This clone showed up just once. V and J are TRBV30 and TRBJ2-2; 7 nucleotides align to TRBD2. CDR3 length: 17 residues. The V gene's germline CDR1 is GTSNPN and CDR2 SVGIG (reference sequence). V lost 6 bases to trimming and J lost 2 bases; unmatched junction nucleotides: 15. Written as DNA, the CDR3 is TGTGCCTGCCGATCAGGTCCAGCGGGACCTAACACCGGGGAGCTGTTTTTT. Translated, it gives CACRSGPAGPNTGELFF.

The V gene is TRBV3-1 (or the pseudogene TRBV3-2), the J gene TRBJ2-7, with no clear D. This CDR3 region has 14 residues. The germline V gene has CDR1 LGHDT and CDR2 YNNKEL (reference sequence). The V and J ends lost 4 bases and 1 base respectively, with 11 bases between them. The CDR3 region has the DNA TGTGCCAGCAGCCCTGTGATAGCTTCCTACGAGCAGTACTTC. Translating gives CASSPVIASYEQYF.

The V and J genes are TRBV27 and TRBJ1-6, with 9 bases matching TRBD1. The germline CDR1 and CDR2 sequences are MNHEY and SMNVEV (reference sequence). Germline trimming cut 2 bases from V and 9 bases from J; bases unmatched to any gene: 8. This CDR3 region has 16 residues. The DNA of the CDR3 is TGTGCCAGCAGTTTACAACAGGGGGCTATAGGTTCACCCCTCCACTTT. Protein: CASSLQQGAIGSPLHF.

The V call is TRBV6-5, the J call TRBJ2-1; 7 bases are a match to TRBD2. The V and J ends lost 4 bases and 0 bases, in that order; junction bases with no gene match: 3. The CDR3 is 15 amino acids. The germline gives CDR1 MNHEY, CDR2 SVGAGI. In nucleotides, the CDR3 is TGTGCCAGCAGTTCTAGCGGAAGCTCCTACAATGAGCAGTTCTTC. Translating gives CASSSSGSSYNEQFF.